The present T cell receptor beta chain was sequenced within a study of T cells in tuberculosis. Libraries were prepared by immunoSEQ multiplex PCR; TCRdb keeps only in-frame clonotypes and omits some of them. The repertoire holds about 34,000 clones, with under 95% as singletons. Time point noted: new active TB diagnosis, blood taken before or within 7 days of starting treatment. This CDR3 spans 11 amino acids. The ends were cut back, 3 bases at V and 4 bases at J, with 3 bases in the middle. CDR1 is SGHNT and CDR2 is YYREEE in the germline V gene (reference sequence). Sequenced here: PBMCs, sampled at tuberculosis diagnosis. This chain joins TRBV5-4 and TRBJ2-3; D is uncertain. The TCR originated in an adult with tuberculosis. CDR3 DNA sequence: TGTGCCAGCAGCTCGTCAGATACGCAGTATTTT. This gives the protein CASSSSDTQYF.